This TCR beta chain comes out of a study of breast tumors, draining lymph nodes, adjacent tissues. The CDR3 runs 15 residues. Germline CDR1 is DFQATT and CDR2 is SNEGSKA (reference sequence). V gave up 0 bases and J gave up 6 bases, with 16 bases separating them. Findings and limits, study-wide: Tumors had less TCR diversity than lymph nodes, more than nontumor tissue. Luminal-like breast cancer showed significantly greater tumor-nontumor repertoire similarity than basal-like breast cancer did.

Details on this clonotype: Its antigen is as yet unknown.

Breast cancer patients provided tissue from their axillary draining lymph nodes. A single record per CDR3 protein comes from TCRdb applying MiXCR to the multiplex PCR reads. The table has about 300,000 distinct CDR3 sequences, about 33% seen once; the top ten hold over 0.95%. This rearrangement joins TRBV20-1 to TRBJ2-3, with D hard to call. Input material: axillary lymph node tissue. This clonotype originated in a female donor with breast cancer. Some clones in this sample may be carry-over from other donors' samples. CDR3 amino acids: CSAREGQATWDTQYF. For the CDR3, the DNA is TGCAGTGCTAGAGAAGGCCAGGCAACCTGGGATACGCAGTATTTT.